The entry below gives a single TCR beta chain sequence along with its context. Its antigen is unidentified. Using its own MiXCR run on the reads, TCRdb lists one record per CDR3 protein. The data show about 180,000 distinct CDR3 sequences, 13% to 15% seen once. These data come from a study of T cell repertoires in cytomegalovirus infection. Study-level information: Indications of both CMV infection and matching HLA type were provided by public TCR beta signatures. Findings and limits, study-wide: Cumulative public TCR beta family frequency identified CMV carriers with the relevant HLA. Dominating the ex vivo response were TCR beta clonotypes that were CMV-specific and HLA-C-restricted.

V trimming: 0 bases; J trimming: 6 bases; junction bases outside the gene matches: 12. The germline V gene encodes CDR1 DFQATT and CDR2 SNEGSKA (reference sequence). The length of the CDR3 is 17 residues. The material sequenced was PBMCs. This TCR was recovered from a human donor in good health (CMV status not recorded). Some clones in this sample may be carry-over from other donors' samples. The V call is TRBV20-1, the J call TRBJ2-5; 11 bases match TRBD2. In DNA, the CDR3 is TGCAGTGCTAGAGACTCCCGGACTAGCGGGCGTGGGAAGACCCAGTACTTC. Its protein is CSARDSRTSGRGKTQYF.